This TCR beta chain was identified in a study of PD-1 blockade in mismatch repair-deficient tumors. CDR3 length: 15 residues. The V gene's germline CDR1 is LNHDA and CDR2 SQIVND (reference sequence). The germline V and J ends were trimmed by 5 bases and 15 bases, with 27 bases remaining between them. Mismatch repair deficiency was confirmed in all patients, by PCR or immunohistochemistry. Libraries were prepared by immunoSEQ multiplex PCR; TCRdb keeps only in-frame clonotypes and omits some of them. The profile covers more than 15,000 clones, with approximately 84% appearing a single time and less than 20% taken by the ten largest.

The source is an adult with mismatch repair-deficient cancer. The chain employs TRBV19 and TRBJ2-3; D is unclear. This specimen consisted of PBMCs, obtained before pembrolizumab treatment. This chain's CDR3 is CASSAHSLTERLLYF. The CDR3 region has the DNA TGTGCCAGTAGTGCCCATTCATTGACCGAAAGGTTGCTCTATTTT.